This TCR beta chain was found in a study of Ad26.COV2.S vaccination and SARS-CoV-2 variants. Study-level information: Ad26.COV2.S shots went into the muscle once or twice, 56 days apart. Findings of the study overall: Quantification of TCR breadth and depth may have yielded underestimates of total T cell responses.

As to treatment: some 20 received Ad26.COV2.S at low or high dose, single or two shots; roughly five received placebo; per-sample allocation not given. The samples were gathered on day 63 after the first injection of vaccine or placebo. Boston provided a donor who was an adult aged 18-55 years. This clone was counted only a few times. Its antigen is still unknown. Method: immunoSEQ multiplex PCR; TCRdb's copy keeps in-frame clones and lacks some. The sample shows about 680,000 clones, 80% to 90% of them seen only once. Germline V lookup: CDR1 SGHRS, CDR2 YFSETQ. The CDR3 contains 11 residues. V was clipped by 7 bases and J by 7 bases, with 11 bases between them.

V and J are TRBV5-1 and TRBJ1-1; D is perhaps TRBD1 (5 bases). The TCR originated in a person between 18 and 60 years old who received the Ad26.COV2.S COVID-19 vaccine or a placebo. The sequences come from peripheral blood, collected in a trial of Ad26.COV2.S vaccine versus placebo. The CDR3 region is CASRMGDEAFF. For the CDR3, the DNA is TGCGCCAGCCGGATGGGGGATGAAGCTTTCTTT.